In its sample, the clone carrying this T cell receptor beta chain was seen a few times. Its antigen is unidentified. This specimen comes from a study of blood T cells in healthy people across ages. Findings of the study overall: CMV status of donors was unknown, possibly confounding expanded clonotype changes. A greater number of naive CD4+ cells and higher diversity distinguished long-lived donors from aged donors. Age showed a roughly linear inverse relationship with TCR beta diversity per million T cells.

This CDR3 has 15 residues. Germline lookup yields CDR1 DFQATT and CDR2 SNEGSKA (reference sequence). The use of a sample-barcoded 5' primer and a J-beta primer mix characterized a second PCR of roughly 6 to 11 cycles. All cDNA molecules were each tagged by a template-switch adaptor with 12 random nucleotides. In TCRdb, the 5' RACE reads were re-called with MiXCR into one record per CDR3 protein. The data show about 320,000 distinct CDR3 sequences, roughly 26% seen once. Sequencing was carried out using blood. The receptor was derived from a woman aged 70-85 years in good health. The V and J genes are TRBV20-1 and TRBJ2-5, with D possibly matching TRBD2 (6 bases). Near its end, the DNA agrees better with TRBJ2-7, so the J call may be wrong. CDR3 DNA sequence: TGCAGTGCTAGTCCCCTGGAGGGCCTCTCCTACGAGCAGTACTTC. Translation: CSASPLEGLSYEQYF.